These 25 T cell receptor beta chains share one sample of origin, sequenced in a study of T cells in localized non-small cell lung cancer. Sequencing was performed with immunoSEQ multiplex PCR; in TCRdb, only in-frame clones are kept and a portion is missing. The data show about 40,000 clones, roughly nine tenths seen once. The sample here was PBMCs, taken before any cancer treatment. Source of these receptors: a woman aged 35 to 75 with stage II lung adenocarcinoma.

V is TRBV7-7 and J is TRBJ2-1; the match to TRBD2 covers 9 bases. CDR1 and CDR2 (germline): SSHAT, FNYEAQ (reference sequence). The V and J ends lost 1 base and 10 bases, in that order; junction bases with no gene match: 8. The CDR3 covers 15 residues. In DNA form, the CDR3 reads TGTGCCAGCAGCTTAGACGCTGCGGGAGGGCAGGAGCAGTTCTTC. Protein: CASSLDAAGGQEQFF. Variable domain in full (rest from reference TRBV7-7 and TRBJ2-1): GAGVSQSPRYKVTKRGQDVTLRCDPISSHATLYWYQQALGQGPEFLTYFNYEAQPDKSGLPSDRFSAERPEGSISTLTIQRTEQRDSAMYRCASSLDAAGGQEQFFGPGTRLTVL.

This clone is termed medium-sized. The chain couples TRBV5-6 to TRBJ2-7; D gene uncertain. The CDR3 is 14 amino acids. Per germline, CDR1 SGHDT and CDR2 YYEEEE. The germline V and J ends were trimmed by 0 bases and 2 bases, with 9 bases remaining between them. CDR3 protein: CASSLGGGPYEQYF. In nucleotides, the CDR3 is TGTGCCAGCAGCTTGGGTGGCGGACCCTACGAGCAGTACTTC.

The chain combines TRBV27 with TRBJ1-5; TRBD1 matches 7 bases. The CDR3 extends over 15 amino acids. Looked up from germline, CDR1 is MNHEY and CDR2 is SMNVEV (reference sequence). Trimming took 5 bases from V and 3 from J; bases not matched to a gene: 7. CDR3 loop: CASSRSGQINQPQHF. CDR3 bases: TGTGCCAGCAGTCGCTCGGGACAGATCAATCAGCCCCAGCATTTT.

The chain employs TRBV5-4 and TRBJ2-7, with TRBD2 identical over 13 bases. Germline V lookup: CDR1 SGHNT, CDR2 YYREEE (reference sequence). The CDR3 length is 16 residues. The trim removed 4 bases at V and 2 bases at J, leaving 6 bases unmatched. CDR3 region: CASSLPGLAGTYEQYF. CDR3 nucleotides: TGTGCCAGCAGCCTCCCGGGACTAGCGGGGACCTACGAGCAGTACTTC.

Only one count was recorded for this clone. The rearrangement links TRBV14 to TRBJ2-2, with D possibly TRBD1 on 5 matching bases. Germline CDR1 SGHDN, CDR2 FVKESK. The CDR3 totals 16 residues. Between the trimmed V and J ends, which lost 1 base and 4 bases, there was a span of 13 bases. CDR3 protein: CASSQVGRVSTGELFF. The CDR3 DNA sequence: TGTGCCAGCAGCCAAGTGGGCAGGGTCAGCACCGGGGAGCTGTTTTTT.

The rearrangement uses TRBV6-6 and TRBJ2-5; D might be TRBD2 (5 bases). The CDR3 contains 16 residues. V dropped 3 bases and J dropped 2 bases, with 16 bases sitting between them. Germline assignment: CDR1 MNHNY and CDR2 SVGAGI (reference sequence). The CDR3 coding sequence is TGTGCCAGCAGTTATTCCCACACTAGAGGGCAAGAGACCCAGTACTTC. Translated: CASSYSHTRGQETQYF.

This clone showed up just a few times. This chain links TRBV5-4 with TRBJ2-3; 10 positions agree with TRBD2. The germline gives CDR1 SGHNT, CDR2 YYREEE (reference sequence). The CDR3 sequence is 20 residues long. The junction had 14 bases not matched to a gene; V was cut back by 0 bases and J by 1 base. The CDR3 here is CASSLGPQRGGSVGTDTQYF. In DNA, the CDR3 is TGTGCCAGCAGCTTGGGGCCCCAGCGGGGGGGCTCCGTGGGCACAGATACGCAGTATTTT. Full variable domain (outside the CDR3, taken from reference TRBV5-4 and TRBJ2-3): ETGVTQSPTHLIKTRGQQVTLRCSSQSGHNTVSWYQQALGQGPQFIFQYYREEENGRGNFPPRFSGLQFPNYSSELNVNALELDDSALYLCASSLGPQRGGSVGTDTQYFGPGTRLTVL.

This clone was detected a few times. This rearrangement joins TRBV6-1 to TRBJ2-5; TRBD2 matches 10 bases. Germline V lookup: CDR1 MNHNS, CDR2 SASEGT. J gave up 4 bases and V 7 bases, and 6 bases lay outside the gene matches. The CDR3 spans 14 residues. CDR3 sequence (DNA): TGTGCCAGCAATCCTAGCGGGAGTAGAGAGACCCAGTACTTC. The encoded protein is CASNPSGSRETQYF.

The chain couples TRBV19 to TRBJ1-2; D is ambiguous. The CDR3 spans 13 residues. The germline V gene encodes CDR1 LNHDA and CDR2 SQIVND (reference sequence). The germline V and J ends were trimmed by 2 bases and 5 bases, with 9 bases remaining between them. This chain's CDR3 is CASSISGRYGYTF. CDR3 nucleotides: TGTGCCAGTAGTATATCGGGAAGGTATGGCTACACCTTC. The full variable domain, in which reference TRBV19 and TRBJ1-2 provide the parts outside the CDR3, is DGGITQSPKYLFRKEGQNVTLSCEQNLNHDAMYWYRQDPGQGLRLIYYSQIVNDFQKGDIAEGYSVSREKKESFPLTVTSAQKNPTAFYLCASSISGRYGYTFGSGTRLTVV.

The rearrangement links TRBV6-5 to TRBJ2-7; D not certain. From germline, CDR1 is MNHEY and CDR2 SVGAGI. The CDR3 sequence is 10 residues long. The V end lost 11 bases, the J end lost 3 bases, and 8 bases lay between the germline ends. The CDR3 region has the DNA TGTGCCTCCAGTAACTACGAGCAGTACTTC. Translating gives CASSNYEQYF.

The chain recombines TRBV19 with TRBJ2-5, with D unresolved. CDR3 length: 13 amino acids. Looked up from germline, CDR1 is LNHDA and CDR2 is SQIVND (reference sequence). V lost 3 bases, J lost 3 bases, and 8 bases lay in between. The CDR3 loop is CASSIIVKETQYF. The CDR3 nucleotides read TGTGCCAGTAGTATCATCGTAAAAGAGACCCAGTACTTC.

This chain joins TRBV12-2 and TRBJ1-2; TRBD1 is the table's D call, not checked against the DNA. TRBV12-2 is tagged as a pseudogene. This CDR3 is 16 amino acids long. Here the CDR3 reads CASRFHRDRDCYGYTF. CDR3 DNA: TGTGCAAGTCGCTTTCACCGGGACAGAGATTGCTATGGCTACACCTTC.

The CDR3: CASSYQSDTIYF. CDR3 coding DNA: TGTGCCAGCAGTTATCAGTCAGACACCATATATTTT. V is TRBV6-6 and J is TRBJ1-3; D remains ambiguous. Germline V CDR1 and CDR2: MNHNY, SVGAGI (reference sequence). The ends were cut back, 3 bases at V and 8 bases at J, with 8 bases in the middle. CDR3 length equals 12 residues.

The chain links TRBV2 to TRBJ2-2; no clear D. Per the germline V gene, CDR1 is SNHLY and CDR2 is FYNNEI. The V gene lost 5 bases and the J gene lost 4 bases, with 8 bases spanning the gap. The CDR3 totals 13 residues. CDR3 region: CASSSRLTGELFF. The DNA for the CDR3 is TGTGCCAGCAGTTCTCGGCTCACCGGGGAGCTGTTTTTT.

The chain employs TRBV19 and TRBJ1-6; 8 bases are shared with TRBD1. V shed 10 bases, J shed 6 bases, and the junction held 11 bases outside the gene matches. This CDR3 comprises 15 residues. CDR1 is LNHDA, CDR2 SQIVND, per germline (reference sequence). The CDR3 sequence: CATTGGDRRNSPLHF. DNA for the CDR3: TGTGCCACTACTGGTGGGGACAGGCGTAATTCACCCCTCCACTTT.

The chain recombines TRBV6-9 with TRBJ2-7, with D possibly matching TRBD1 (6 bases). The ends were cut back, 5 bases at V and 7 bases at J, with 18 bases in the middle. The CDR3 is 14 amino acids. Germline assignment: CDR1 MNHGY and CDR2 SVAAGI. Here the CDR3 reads CASSETGIRSEQYF. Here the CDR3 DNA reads TGTGCCAGCAGTGAAACAGGGATCCGGTCGGAGCAGTACTTC.

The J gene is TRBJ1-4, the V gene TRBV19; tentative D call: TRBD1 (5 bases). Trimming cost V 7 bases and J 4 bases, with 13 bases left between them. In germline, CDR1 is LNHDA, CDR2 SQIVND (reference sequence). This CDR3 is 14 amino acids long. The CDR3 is CASTSGAINEKLFF. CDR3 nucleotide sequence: TGTGCCAGTACTAGTGGGGCCATTAATGAAAAACTGTTTTTT.

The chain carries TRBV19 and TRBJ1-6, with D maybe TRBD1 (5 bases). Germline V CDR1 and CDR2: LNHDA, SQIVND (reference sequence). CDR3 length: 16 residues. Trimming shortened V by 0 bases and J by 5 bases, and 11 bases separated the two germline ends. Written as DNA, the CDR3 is TGTGCCAGTAGTATAGATGGGGACGGCCATAATTCACCCCTCCACTTT. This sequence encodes CASSIDGDGHNSPLHF.

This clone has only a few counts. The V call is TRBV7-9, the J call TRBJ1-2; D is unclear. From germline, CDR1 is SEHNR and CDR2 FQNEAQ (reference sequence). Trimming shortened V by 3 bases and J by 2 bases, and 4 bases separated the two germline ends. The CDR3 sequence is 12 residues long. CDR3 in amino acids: CASSLDNYGYTF. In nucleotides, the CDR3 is TGTGCCAGCAGCTTGGACAACTATGGCTACACCTTC.

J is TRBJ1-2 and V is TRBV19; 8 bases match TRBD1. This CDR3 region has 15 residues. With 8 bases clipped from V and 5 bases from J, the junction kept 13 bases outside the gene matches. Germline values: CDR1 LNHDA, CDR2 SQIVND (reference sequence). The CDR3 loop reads CASSTPDRGGYGYTF. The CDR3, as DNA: TGTGCCAGTTCTACTCCCGACAGGGGAGGTTATGGCTACACCTTC. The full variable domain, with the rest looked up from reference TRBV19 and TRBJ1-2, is DGGITQSPKYLFRKEGQNVTLSCEQNLNHDAMYWYRQDPGQGLRLIYYSQIVNDFQKGDIAEGYSVSREKKESFPLTVTSAQKNPTAFYLCASSTPDRGGYGYTFGSGTRLTVV.

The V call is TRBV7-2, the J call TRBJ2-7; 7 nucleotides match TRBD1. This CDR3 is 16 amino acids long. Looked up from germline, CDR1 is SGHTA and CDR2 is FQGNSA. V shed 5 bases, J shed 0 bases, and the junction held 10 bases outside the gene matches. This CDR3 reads CASSPKGQPSSYEQYF. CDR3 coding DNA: TGTGCCAGCAGCCCTAAGGGACAGCCGAGCTCCTACGAGCAGTACTTC.

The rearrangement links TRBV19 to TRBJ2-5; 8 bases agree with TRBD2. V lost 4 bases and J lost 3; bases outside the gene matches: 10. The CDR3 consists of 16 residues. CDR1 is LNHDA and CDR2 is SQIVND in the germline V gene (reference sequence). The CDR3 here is CASSSPRRAGEETQYF. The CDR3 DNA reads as TGTGCCAGTAGTAGCCCCCGAAGAGCGGGAGAAGAGACCCAGTACTTC.

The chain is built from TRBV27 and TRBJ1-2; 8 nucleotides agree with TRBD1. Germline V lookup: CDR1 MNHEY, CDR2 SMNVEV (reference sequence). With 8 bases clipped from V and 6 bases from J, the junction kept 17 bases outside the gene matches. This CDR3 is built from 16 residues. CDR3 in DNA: TGTGCCAGCTGTCAGGGGACCATCCAGGGGGCTCATGGCTACACCTTC. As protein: CASCQGTIQGAHGYTF.

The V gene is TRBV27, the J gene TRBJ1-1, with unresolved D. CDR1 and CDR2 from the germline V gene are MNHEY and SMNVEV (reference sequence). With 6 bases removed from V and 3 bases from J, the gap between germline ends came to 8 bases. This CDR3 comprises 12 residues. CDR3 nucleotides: TGTGCCAGCAGGAACAGTCACACTGAAGCTTTCTTT. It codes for CASRNSHTEAFF.

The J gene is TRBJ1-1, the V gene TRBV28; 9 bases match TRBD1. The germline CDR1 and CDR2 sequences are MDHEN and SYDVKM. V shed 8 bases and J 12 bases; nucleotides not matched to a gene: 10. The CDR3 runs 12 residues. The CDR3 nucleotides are TGTGCCAGCGGCTTGGGACAGGGTGGATCTTTCTTT. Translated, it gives CASGLGQGGSFF.